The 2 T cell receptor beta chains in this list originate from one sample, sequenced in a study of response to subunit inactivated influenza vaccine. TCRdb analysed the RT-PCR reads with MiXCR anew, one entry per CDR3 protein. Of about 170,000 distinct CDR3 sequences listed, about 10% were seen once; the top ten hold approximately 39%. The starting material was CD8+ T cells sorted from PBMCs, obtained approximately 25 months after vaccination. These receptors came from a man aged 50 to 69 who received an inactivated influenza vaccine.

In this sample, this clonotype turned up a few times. CDR3 DNA: TGCGCCAGCAGCCAAGATTTAGGTCAAAGTACGTATGAGCAGTTCTTC. This gives the protein CASSQDLGQSTYEQFF. The chain employs TRBV4-3 and TRBJ2-1; D is undetermined. Trimming shortened V by 0 bases and J by 8 bases, and 17 bases separated the two germline ends. CDR1 LGHNA and CDR2 YSLEER come from the germline V gene. The CDR3 spans 16 residues.

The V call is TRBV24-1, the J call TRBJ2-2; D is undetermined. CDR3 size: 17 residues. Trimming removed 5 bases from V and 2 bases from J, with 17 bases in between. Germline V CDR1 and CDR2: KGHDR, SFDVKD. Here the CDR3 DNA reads TGTGCCACCAGTGGGGTCTTGGGAAAGGCCAACACCGGGGAGCTGTTTTTT. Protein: CATSGVLGKANTGELFF.